What follows are 24 T cell receptor beta chains derived from one specimen sequenced in a study of blood T cell repertoires in COVID-19. Profiling relied on immunoSEQ multiplex PCR, and the TCRdb table lists in-frame clones only, not all of them. The sample has about 270,000 clones; about nine tenths are singletons. The sequenced material came from peripheral blood. These TCRs come from a man aged 40-49 years with active or convalescent COVID-19.

This chain connects TRBV24-1 to TRBJ2-5; possibly TRBD2 for D (6 bases). This CDR3 spans 15 amino acids. Germline V lookup: CDR1 KGHDR, CDR2 SFDVKD. Deletions cut 2 bases from V and 7 bases from J, with 16 bases between. CDR3 bases: TGTGCCACCAGTGATTCTGAAGGGGCGGAGGGGACCCAGTACTTC. Translating it yields CATSDSEGAEGTQYF.

The J gene is TRBJ2-2, the V gene TRBV7-2; D not certain. This CDR3 comprises 13 residues. The V gene's germline CDR1 is SGHTA and CDR2 FQGNSA. The germline V and J ends were trimmed by 1 base and 8 bases, with 8 bases remaining between them. The CDR3 region is CASSLGPVGELFF. The DNA for the CDR3 is TGTGCCAGCAGCTTAGGGCCTGTTGGGGAGCTGTTTTTT.

The V and J genes are TRBV10-2 and TRBJ2-7; D remains ambiguous. This CDR3 is built from 13 residues. Trimming took off 9 bases at V and 1 base at J, with 13 bases between the two ends. The germline gives CDR1 WSHSY, CDR2 SAAADI. CDR3 protein: CASKHHFSYEQYF. The CDR3, as DNA: TGCGCCAGTAAACACCATTTTTCCTACGAGCAGTACTTC.

The chain joins TRBV2 to TRBJ1-1; D is unresolved. Looked up from germline, CDR1 is SNHLY and CDR2 is FYNNEI. The CDR3 extends over 12 amino acids. Trimming took 4 bases from V and 6 from J, leaving 9 bases between them. The CDR3 region is CASSGNEAEAFF. The CDR3 DNA reads as TGTGCCAGCAGTGGGAACGAGGCTGAAGCTTTCTTT.

V is TRBV5-6 and J is TRBJ1-1; D possibly corresponds to TRBD1 (5 bases). The V gene's germline CDR1 is SGHDT and CDR2 YYEEEE. This CDR3 is 17 amino acids long. The V end was cut by 1 base, the J end by 1 base, with 17 bases between. The CDR3, as DNA: TGTGCCAGCAGCTTGAGACAGTACCCGACCCAGAACACTGAAGCTTTCTTT. The encoded protein is CASSLRQYPTQNTEAFF.

DNA for the CDR3: TGTGCCACCAAACAAAGGACAAATAACTATGGCTACACCTTC. This codes for CATKQRTNNYGYTF. This rearrangement joins TRBV24-1 to TRBJ1-2, with D perhaps TRBD1 (5 bases). Germline V gives CDR1 KGHDR, CDR2 SFDVKD. CDR3 length: 14 residues. V was clipped by 8 bases and J by 1 base, with 13 bases between them.

This clone turned up a few times. The V gene is TRBV5-1, the J gene TRBJ2-7, with D possibly TRBD2 on 6 matching bases. The germline V gene encodes CDR1 SGHRS and CDR2 YFSETQ. This CDR3 comprises 15 residues. V gave up 4 bases and J gave up 5 bases, with 19 bases separating them. CDR3 loop: CASSRDSGEIHEQYF. The CDR3 DNA sequence: TGCGCCAGCAGCCGTGACTCGGGGGAGATCCACGAGCAGTACTTC.

This clone came up a few times. The rearrangement links TRBV7-3 to TRBJ2-2, with D perhaps matching TRBD2 (5 bases). The CDR3 runs 17 residues. The V end lost 5 bases, the J end lost 6 bases, and 22 bases lay between the germline ends. CDR1 SGHTA and CDR2 FQGTGA come from the germline V gene. CDR3 sequence (DNA): TGTGCCAGCAGCCTTGGTGTTAGTCGGGATTACGCCGGGGAGCTGTTTTTT. Translated: CASSLGVSRDYAGELFF.

The chain is built from TRBV18 and TRBJ2-7; weak D call: TRBD2 (6 bases). The CDR3 is 15 amino acids. Germline V gene lookup returns CDR1 KGHSH and CDR2 LQKENI. V was shortened by 4 bases and J by 0 bases, with 13 bases between the two germline ends. The CDR3 loop reads CASSRAGLSSYEQYF. The CDR3 coding sequence is TGTGCCAGCTCACGGGCGGGGCTAAGCTCCTACGAGCAGTACTTC.

V gene TRBV24-1 combines with J gene TRBJ2-5; a possible D gene is TRBD1 (6 bases). Trimming took 6 bases from V and 4 from J, leaving 20 bases between them. The CDR3 is 16 residues long. Germline V CDR1 and CDR2: KGHDR, SFDVKD. The CDR3 protein is CATSPSYATGPETQYF. CDR3 in DNA: TGTGCCACCAGTCCCTCGTATGCAACAGGGCCAGAGACCCAGTACTTC.

The rearrangement links TRBV5-5 to TRBJ2-7; TRBD2 matches at 9 bases. V was clipped by 0 bases and J by 6 bases; unmatched bases: 7. Germline lookup yields CDR1 SGHKS and CDR2 YYEKEE (reference sequence). The CDR3 totals 15 residues. CDR3: CASSLAIAGVSEQYF. DNA of the CDR3: TGTGCCAGCAGCTTGGCGATAGCGGGAGTTTCCGAGCAGTACTTC.

This chain joins TRBV6-5 and TRBJ1-5; D ambiguous. The V gene lost 6 bases and the J gene lost 0 bases, with 9 bases spanning the gap. Germline assignment: CDR1 MNHEY and CDR2 SVGAGI. The CDR3 is 14 residues long. The CDR3 region is CASRRAASNQPQHF. CDR3 in DNA: TGTGCCAGCAGGAGGGCTGCTAGCAATCAGCCCCAGCATTTT.

This sequence joins TRBV6-6 and TRBJ2-5; 11 bases map to TRBD1. V gave up 4 bases and J gave up 6 bases; unmatched junction bases: 7. Germline V gene lookup returns CDR1 MNHNY and CDR2 SVGAGI (reference sequence). This CDR3 region has 15 residues. The CDR3 DNA reads as TGTGCCAGCAGTTCCCGGGACAGGGGGTGGAAGACCCAGTACTTC. Protein: CASSSRDRGWKTQYF.

The genes are TRBV21-1 and TRBJ2-7; the tabulated D call, TRBD1, remains unverified against the DNA. TRBV21-1 is an annotated pseudogene. This CDR3 spans 15 amino acids. The CDR3 DNA is TGTGCCAGCAGCCAAGAGAGACACCTTTCCTACGAGCAGTACTTC. Translation gives CASSQERHLSYEQYF.

The chain employs TRBV5-5 and TRBJ2-2; 9 nucleotides match TRBD2. The CDR3 contains 16 residues. Per germline, CDR1 SGHKS and CDR2 YYEKEE (reference sequence). The trim removed 5 bases at V and 6 bases at J, leaving 11 bases unmatched. The CDR3 sequence: CASRSGTSNTAGELFF. Written as DNA, the CDR3 is TGTGCCAGCAGGTCCGGGACTAGCAACACCGCCGGGGAGCTGTTTTTT. Variable domain in full (rest from reference TRBV5-5 and TRBJ2-2): DAGVTQSPTHLIKTRGQQVTLRCSPISGHKSVSWYQQVLGQGPQFIFQYYEKEERGRGNFPDRFSARQFPNYSSELNVNALLLGDSALYLCASRSGTSNTAGELFFGEGSRLTVL.

The chain is built from TRBV13 and TRBJ1-6, with D hard to call. Trimming removed 4 bases at V and 0 bases at J, with 13 bases between. The CDR3 loop spans 17 amino acids. Germline V gene data show CDR1 as PRHDT and CDR2 as FYEKMQ (reference sequence). CDR3 DNA: TGTGCCAGCAGCTCTCTGGGTGCGGGCTCCTATAATTCACCCCTCCACTTT. This translates into CASSSLGAGSYNSPLHF.

The chain employs TRBV6-6 and TRBJ1-2; 8 bases fit TRBD1. With V trimmed by 7 bases and J by 3 bases, 10 bases remained unmatched. The CDR3 sequence is 15 residues long. The germline CDR1 and CDR2 sequences are MNHNY and SVGAGI (reference sequence). The CDR3 region has the DNA TGTGCCAGCACTAACGACAGGGGAACTCACTATGGCTACACCTTC. Translating it yields CASTNDRGTHYGYTF.

This chain connects TRBV5-1 to TRBJ2-7, with D possibly being TRBD2 (6 bases). This CDR3 is 12 amino acids long. V was trimmed by 5 bases and J by 3 bases, leaving 9 bases between them. The germline V gene encodes CDR1 SGHRS and CDR2 YFSETQ. The CDR3: CASRLADYEQYF. CDR3 DNA sequence: TGCGCCAGCAGATTAGCGGACTACGAGCAGTACTTC.

The genes are TRBV6-4 and TRBJ2-1, with TRBD2 matching 9 bases. The CDR3 sequence is 16 residues long. The V segment lost 0 bases and the J segment 6 bases; nucleotides outside the gene matches: 6. In germline, CDR1 is MRHNA, CDR2 SNTAGT. DNA for the CDR3: TGTGCCAGCAGTGACTCGGCTAGCGGGACTCCCAATGAGCAGTTCTTC. This sequence encodes CASSDSASGTPNEQFF.

CDR3 sequence (DNA): TGTGCCAGCAGCCGGACTAGCGGGGTCGACGAGCAGTACTTC. Translated: CASSRTSGVDEQYF. This chain connects TRBV7-3 to TRBJ2-7; 12 nucleotides align to TRBD2. Losses at the gene ends were 5 bases for V and 5 bases for J; bases not matched to a gene: 4. CDR3 size: 14 residues. Germline lookup yields CDR1 SGHTA and CDR2 FQGTGA. Looking up the rest from reference TRBV7-3 and TRBJ2-7 gives the full variable domain: GAGVSQTPSNKVTEKGKYVELRCDPISGHTALYWYRQSLGQGPEFLIYFQGTGAADDSGLPNDRFFAVRPEGSVSTLKIQRTERGDSAVYLCASSRTSGVDEQYFGPGTRLTVT.

The V and J genes are TRBV6-5 and TRBJ1-4; the match to TRBD1 covers 10 bases. The ends lost 7 bases at V and 7 bases at J; junction bases unmatched: 3. The germline V gene has CDR1 MNHEY and CDR2 SVGAGI. The CDR3 consists of 13 residues. The CDR3 sequence is CASNRDRGEKLFF. CDR3 DNA: TGTGCCAGCAACCGGGACAGGGGTGAAAAACTGTTTTTT.

The chain carries TRBV6-5 and TRBJ1-6; D ambiguous. Germline V CDR1 and CDR2: MNHEY, SVGAGI. The CDR3 is made up of 15 amino acids. Trimming pared 2 bases from V and 6 bases from J, leaving 11 bases between. In DNA, the CDR3 is TGTGCCAGCAGTTACGGGAGGTCTGGTAATTCACCCCTCCACTTT. It specifies CASSYGRSGNSPLHF.

The chain recombines TRBV7-2 with TRBJ2-5; 9 bases are shared with TRBD1. This CDR3 is 14 amino acids long. Germline V gives CDR1 SGHTA, CDR2 FQGNSA. After removal of 1 base from V and 5 bases from J, the junction contained 2 bases not matched to a gene. CDR3 sequence reads: CASSLGDRAETQYF. The DNA for the CDR3 is TGTGCCAGCAGCTTAGGGGACAGGGCGGAGACCCAGTACTTC.

This CDR3 is CAITPGQGIDEQYF. DNA for the CDR3: TGTGCCATCACCCCCGGACAGGGGATCGACGAGCAGTACTTC. The chain links TRBV10-3 to TRBJ2-7; 9 bases line up with TRBD1. Germline V gene data show CDR1 as ENHRY and CDR2 as SYGVKD. With 7 bases clipped from V and 5 bases from J, the junction kept 9 bases outside the gene matches. The CDR3 is made up of 14 amino acids.